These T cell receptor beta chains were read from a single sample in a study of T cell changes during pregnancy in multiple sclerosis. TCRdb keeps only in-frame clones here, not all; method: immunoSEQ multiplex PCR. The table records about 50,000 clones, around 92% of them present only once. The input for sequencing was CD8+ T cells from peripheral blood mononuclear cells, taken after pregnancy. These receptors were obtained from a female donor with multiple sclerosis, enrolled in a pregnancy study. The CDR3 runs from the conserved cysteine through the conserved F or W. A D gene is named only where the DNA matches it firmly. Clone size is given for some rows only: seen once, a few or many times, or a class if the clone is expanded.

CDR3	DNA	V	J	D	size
CASSPGRRGVSYNEQFF	TGCGCCAGCAGCCCCGGACGTCGGGGAGTATCTTACAATGAGCAGTTCTTC	TRBV4-1	TRBJ2-1	NA	NA
CASSLAPSAETQYF	TGTGCCAGCAGCTTGGCGCCATCTGCGGAGACCCAGTACTTC	TRBV5-6	TRBJ2-5	NA	NA
CASSQGQGYTF	TGTGCCAGCAGCCAAGGACAGGGCTACACCTTC	TRBV4-2	TRBJ1-2	NA	NA
CASSGQAVEAFF	TGTGCCAGCAGCGGACAGGCCGTTGAAGCTTTCTTT	TRBV7-9	TRBJ1-1	TRBD1	NA
CASRTRQGAYEQYF	TGTGCCAGCAGGACGAGGCAGGGGGCCTACGAGCAGTACTTC	TRBV6-1	TRBJ2-7	TRBD1	once
CASSFLGNSYNEQFF	TGTGCCAGCAGCTTTCTCGGGAACTCCTACAATGAGCAGTTCTTC	TRBV7-6	TRBJ2-1	NA	NA
CASSEGGGSNTEAFF	TGTGCCAGCAGTGAGGGGGGGGGCTCGAACACTGAAGCTTTCTTT	TRBV25-1	TRBJ1-1	NA	NA
CASTPGSGNTGELFF	TGTGCCAGCACCCCCGGGTCGGGGAACACCGGGGAGCTGTTTTTT	TRBV9	TRBJ2-2	NA	NA
CASSFLGASYEQYF	TGTGCCAGCAGCTTCTTGGGGGCATCCTACGAGCAGTACTTC	TRBV7-2	TRBJ2-7	NA	NA
CASRVTGLTGELFF	TGTGCCAGCAGGGTAACAGGCCTCACCGGGGAGCTGTTTTTT	TRBV11-2	TRBJ2-2	NA	NA
CASSLAFPGMMDFDYGYTF	TGTGCCAGCAGCTTAGCCTTCCCGGGTATGATGGATTTCGACTATGGCTACACCTTC	TRBV7-2	TRBJ1-2	NA	NA
CASSIVRLAGALNEQFF	TGTGCCAGTAGTATAGTCCGACTAGCGGGAGCCCTCAATGAGCAGTTCTTC	TRBV19	TRBJ2-1	TRBD2	NA
CAISGPLAEVYEQYF	TGTGCCATCAGTGGACCACTAGCGGAGGTCTACGAGCAGTACTTC	TRBV10-3	TRBJ2-7	TRBD2	NA
CSVEDQLGGYEQYF	TGCAGCGTTGAAGATCAACTGGGGGGCTACGAGCAGTACTTC	TRBV29-1	TRBJ2-7	NA	NA
CASSYGLSGLAGEETQYF	TGTGCCAGCAGCTACGGCCTGTCGGGACTAGCGGGAGAAGAGACCCAGTACTTC	TRBV13	TRBJ2-5	TRBD2	NA
CASSISLIGGGRYNQPQHF	TGTGCCAGTAGTATAAGTTTAATAGGCGGGGGACGGTACAATCAGCCCCAGCATTTT	TRBV19	TRBJ1-5	NA	once
CASSPRGGQSTDTQYF	TGTGCCAGTAGTCCCCGGGGAGGGCAAAGCACAGATACGCAGTATTTT	TRBV19	TRBJ2-3	TRBD2	NA
CASSLSFVRGYNEQFF	TGTGCCAGCAGTTTATCGTTCGTTAGAGGTTACAATGAGCAGTTCTTC	TRBV27	TRBJ2-1	NA	once
CASSLGTGSNNYGYTF	TGTGCCAGCAGCTTAGGGACAGGGAGTAATAACTATGGCTACACCTTC	TRBV7-9	TRBJ1-2	TRBD1	NA
CAITPGLADNEQFF	TGTGCCATCACCCCGGGACTAGCGGACAATGAGCAGTTCTTC	TRBV10-3	TRBJ2-1	TRBD2	NA
CAGGQWAYEQYF	TGTGCCGGGGGACAGTGGGCCTACGAGCAGTACTTC	TRBV2	TRBJ2-7	TRBD1	NA
CASSHPPSYSDEGDTQYF	TGTGCCAGCAGCCACCCCCCTAGCTACTCGGACGAGGGAGATACGCAGTATTTT	TRBV9	TRBJ2-3	NA	NA
CSVVVTYEQYF	TGCAGCGTTGTCGTTACCTACGAGCAGTACTTC	TRBV29-1	TRBJ2-7	NA	NA
CASSSPQGDSSYEQYF	TGTGCCAGCAGCTCACCTCAGGGGGATAGCTCCTACGAGCAGTACTTC	TRBV7-9	TRBJ2-7	TRBD1	NA
CASSLAQGAGTEAFF	TGTGCCAGCAGCTTAGCCCAGGGGGCTGGCACTGAAGCTTTCTTT	TRBV7-6	TRBJ1-1	TRBD1	NA
CASSYGASAYNEQFF	TGTGCCAGCAGTTACGGAGCTAGCGCCTACAATGAGCAGTTCTTC	TRBV6-5	TRBJ2-1	NA	NA
CASSSVQGGSYNEQFF	TGCGCCAGCAGCTCGGTACAGGGGGGCTCCTACAATGAGCAGTTCTTC	TRBV5-1	TRBJ2-1	TRBD1	NA
CASAPPDRGSNEQFF	TGTGCTAGTGCCCCCCCGGACAGGGGATCGAATGAGCAGTTCTTC	TRBV12-5	TRBJ2-1	TRBD1	NA
CASSEEDRFPDTQYF	TGTGCCAGCAGTGAAGAGGACAGGTTCCCAGATACGCAGTATTTT	TRBV6-1	TRBJ2-3	TRBD1	NA
CASSSWGQITNYGYTF	TGTGCCAGCAGTTCCTGGGGCCAAATAACTAACTATGGCTACACCTTC	TRBV27	TRBJ1-2	NA	once
CAWSGGENTEAFF	TGTGCCTGGAGCGGGGGGGAGAACACTGAAGCTTTCTTT	TRBV30	TRBJ1-1	NA	NA
CASSAGVAGELFF	TGTGCCAGCAGTGCGGGAGTTGCCGGGGAGCTGTTTTTT	TRBV6-1	TRBJ2-2	NA	NA
CASSLETGNTEAFF	TGTGCCAGCAGCTTAGAGACGGGGAACACTGAAGCTTTCTTT	TRBV7-6	TRBJ1-1	NA	NA
CASSRYPSSGDEQYF	TGTGCCAGCAGTCGCTACCCCTCTAGCGGGGACGAGCAGTACTTC	TRBV28	TRBJ2-7	TRBD2	NA
CASSLWGGRNQPQHF	TGTGCCAGCAGCTTATGGGGTGGGAGGAATCAGCCCCAGCATTTT	TRBV7-8	TRBJ1-5	NA	NA
CASSLTGIEQYF	TGTGCCAGCAGCTTGACCGGGATCGAGCAGTACTTC	TRBV7-6	TRBJ2-7	NA	NA
CASSLSPGAFF	TGTGCCAGCAGCCTCTCCCCGGGGGCTTTCTTT	TRBV2	TRBJ1-1	NA	NA
CASSFSRQMNTEAFF	TGTGCCAGCAGCTTCTCAAGACAAATGAACACTGAAGCTTTCTTT	TRBV5-5	TRBJ1-1	NA	NA
CASSLFSGTDTQYF	TGTGCCAGCAGCTTATTTTCGGGAACAGATACGCAGTATTTT	TRBV11-2	TRBJ2-3	NA	once
CASSYSPDRSAEAFF	TGTGCCAGCAGTTACTCGCCTGACAGGAGCGCTGAAGCTTTCTTT	TRBV6-5	TRBJ1-1	NA	NA
CASSQDPGQTHYGYTF	TGCGCCAGCAGCCAAGATCCCGGACAGACCCACTATGGCTACACCTTC	TRBV4-1	TRBJ1-2	NA	NA
CASSSSFLDGTQYF	TGTGCCAGCAGCTCCTCCTTCCTAGATGGGACCCAGTACTTC	TRBV7-9	TRBJ2-5	NA	NA
CASSPTGVYGYTF	TGTGCCAGCAGCCCCACAGGGGTTTACGGCTACACCTTC	TRBV27	TRBJ1-2	TRBD1	NA
CASSTAPNYGYTF	TGTGCCAGCAGCACAGCCCCTAACTATGGCTACACCTTC	TRBV6-5	TRBJ1-2	NA	NA
CASSLSTGATYNEQFF	TGTGCCAGCAGCTTATCCACTGGGGCTACCTACAATGAGCAGTTCTTC	TRBV7-9	TRBJ2-1	NA	NA
CASSSPKQGFSYEQYF	TGTGCCAGCAGCTCCCCTAAACAGGGTTTCTCCTACGAGCAGTACTTC	TRBV7-8	TRBJ2-7	NA	NA
CASSRRQGGDQPQHF	TGCGCCAGCAGCCGCAGACAGGGCGGCGATCAGCCCCAGCATTTT	TRBV4-3	TRBJ1-5	TRBD1	NA
CASSHGPPYNEQFF	TGTGCCAGTAGTCATGGGCCACCTTACAATGAGCAGTTCTTC	TRBV19	TRBJ2-1	NA	NA
CASSLAGNTEAFF	TGTGCCAGCAGCTTAGCCGGTAACACTGAAGCTTTCTTT	TRBV7-2	TRBJ1-1	NA	few
CASSLGARGGSQPQHF	TGTGCCAGCAGTTTAGGGGCACGGGGGGGCAGTCAGCCCCAGCATTTT	TRBV27	TRBJ1-5	NA	NA
CASSIDNGRHTEAFF	TGTGCCAGTAGTATAGATAACGGGAGGCATACTGAAGCTTTCTTT	TRBV19	TRBJ1-1	NA	NA
CASSPVGAGGRYEQFF	TGTGCCAGCAGCCCCGTAGGCGCGGGAGGGAGGTATGAGCAGTTCTTC	TRBV6-6	TRBJ2-1	TRBD2	NA
CATTGQDSTDTQYF	TGTGCCACCACGGGACAGGATAGCACAGATACGCAGTATTTT	TRBV19	TRBJ2-3	TRBD1	NA
CASFPGQGANEQFF	TGTGCCAGCTTTCCGGGACAGGGGGCTAATGAGCAGTTCTTC	TRBV2	TRBJ2-1	TRBD1	NA